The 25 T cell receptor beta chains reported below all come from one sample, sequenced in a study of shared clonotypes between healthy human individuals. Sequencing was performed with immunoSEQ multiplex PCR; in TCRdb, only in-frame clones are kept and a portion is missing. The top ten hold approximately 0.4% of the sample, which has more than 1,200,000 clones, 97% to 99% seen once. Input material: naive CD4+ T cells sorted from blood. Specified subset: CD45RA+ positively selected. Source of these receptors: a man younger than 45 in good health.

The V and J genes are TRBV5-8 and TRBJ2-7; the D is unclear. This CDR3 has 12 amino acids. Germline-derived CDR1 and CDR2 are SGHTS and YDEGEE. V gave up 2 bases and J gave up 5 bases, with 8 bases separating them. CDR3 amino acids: CASSFPRNEQYF. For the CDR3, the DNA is TGTGCCAGCAGCTTCCCCCGGAACGAGCAGTACTTC.

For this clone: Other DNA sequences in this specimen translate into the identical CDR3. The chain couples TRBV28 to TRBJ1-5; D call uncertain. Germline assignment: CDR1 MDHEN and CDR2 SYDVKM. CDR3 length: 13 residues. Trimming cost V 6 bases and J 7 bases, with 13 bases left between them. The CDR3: CASSLLGSQPQHF. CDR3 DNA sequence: TGTGCCAGCAGCTTACTCGGATCACAGCCCCAGCATTTT.

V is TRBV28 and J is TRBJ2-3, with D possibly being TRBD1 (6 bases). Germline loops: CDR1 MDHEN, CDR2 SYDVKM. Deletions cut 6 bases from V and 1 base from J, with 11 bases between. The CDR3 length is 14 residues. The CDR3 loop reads CASRRGSGTDTQYF. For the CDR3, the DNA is TGTGCCAGCAGAAGGGGGAGCGGCACAGATACGCAGTATTTT.

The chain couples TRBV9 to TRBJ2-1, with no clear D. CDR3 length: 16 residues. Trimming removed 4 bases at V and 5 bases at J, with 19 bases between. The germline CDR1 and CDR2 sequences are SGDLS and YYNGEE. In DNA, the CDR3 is TGTGCCAGCAGCTTTTCGTCCTCACCCGATCACAATGAGCAGTTCTTC. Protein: CASSFSSSPDHNEQFF.

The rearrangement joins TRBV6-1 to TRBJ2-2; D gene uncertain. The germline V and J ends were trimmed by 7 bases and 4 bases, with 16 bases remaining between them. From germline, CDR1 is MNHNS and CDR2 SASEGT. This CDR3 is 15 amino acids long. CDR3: CASIPNFGPTGELFF. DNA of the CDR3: TGTGCCAGCATTCCAAACTTCGGACCCACCGGGGAGCTGTTTTTT.

The CDR3 DNA reads TGTGCCAGCAGCGCCCCGGGACAGGGGGCAAATGAGCAGTTCTTC. This sequence encodes CASSAPGQGANEQFF. The V and J genes are TRBV9 and TRBJ2-1, with 12 positions matching TRBD1. Germline trimming cut 3 bases from V and 7 bases from J; bases unmatched to any gene: 5. This CDR3 is built from 15 residues. Germline V gene data show CDR1 as SGDLS and CDR2 as YYNGEE.

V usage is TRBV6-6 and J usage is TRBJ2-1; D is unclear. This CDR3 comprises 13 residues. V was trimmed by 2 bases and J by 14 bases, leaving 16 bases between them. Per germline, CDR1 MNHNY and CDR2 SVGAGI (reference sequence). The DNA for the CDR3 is TGTGCCAGCAGTTACGAGCCGATCCTTCTAAAGTTCTTC. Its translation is CASSYEPILLKFF.

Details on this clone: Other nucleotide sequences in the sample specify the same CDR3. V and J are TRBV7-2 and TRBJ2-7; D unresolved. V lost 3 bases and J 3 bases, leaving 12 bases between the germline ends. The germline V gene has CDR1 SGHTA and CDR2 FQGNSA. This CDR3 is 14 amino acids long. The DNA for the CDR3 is TGTGCCAGCAGCTTCTCAGGAAGTAGCTACGAGCAGTACTTC. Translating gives CASSFSGSSYEQYF.

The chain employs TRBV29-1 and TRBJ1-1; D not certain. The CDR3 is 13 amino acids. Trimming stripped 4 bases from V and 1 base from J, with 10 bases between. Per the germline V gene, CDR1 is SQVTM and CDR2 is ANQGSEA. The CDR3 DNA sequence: TGCAGCGTTGGCGTCGGGAGGAACACTGAAGCTTTCTTT. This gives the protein CSVGVGRNTEAFF.

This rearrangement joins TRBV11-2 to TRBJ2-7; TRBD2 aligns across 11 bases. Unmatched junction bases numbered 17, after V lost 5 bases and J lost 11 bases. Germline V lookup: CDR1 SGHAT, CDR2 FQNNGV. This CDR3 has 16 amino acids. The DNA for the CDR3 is TGTGCCAGCAGCGAGGGACTAGCGGCGACTACGACCTCCGAGTACTTC. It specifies CASSEGLAATTTSEYF. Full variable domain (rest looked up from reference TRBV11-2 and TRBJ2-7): EAGVAQSPRYKIIEKRQSVAFWCNPISGHATLYWYQQILGQGPKLLIQFQNNGVVDDSQLPKDRFSAERLKGVDSTLKIQPAKLEDSAVYLCASSEGLAATTTSEYFGPGTRLTVT.

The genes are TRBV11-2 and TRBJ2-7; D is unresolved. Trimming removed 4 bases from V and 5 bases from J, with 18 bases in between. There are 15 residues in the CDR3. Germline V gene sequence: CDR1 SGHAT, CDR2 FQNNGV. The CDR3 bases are TGTGCCAGCAGCTCAAACTCACTGTCTCCTAACGAGCAGTACTTC. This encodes CASSSNSLSPNEQYF. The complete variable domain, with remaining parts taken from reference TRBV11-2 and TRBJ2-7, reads EAGVAQSPRYKIIEKRQSVAFWCNPISGHATLYWYQQILGQGPKLLIQFQNNGVVDDSQLPKDRFSAERLKGVDSTLKIQPAKLEDSAVYLCASSSNSLSPNEQYFGPGTRLTVT.

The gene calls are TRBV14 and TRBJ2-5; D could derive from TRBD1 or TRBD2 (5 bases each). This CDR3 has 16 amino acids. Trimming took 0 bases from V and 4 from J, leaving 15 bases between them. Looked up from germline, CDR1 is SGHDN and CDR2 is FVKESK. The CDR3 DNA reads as TGTGCCAGCAGCCAAGATGCCGGGACCTCAGTAGAGACCCAGTACTTC. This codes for CASSQDAGTSVETQYF.

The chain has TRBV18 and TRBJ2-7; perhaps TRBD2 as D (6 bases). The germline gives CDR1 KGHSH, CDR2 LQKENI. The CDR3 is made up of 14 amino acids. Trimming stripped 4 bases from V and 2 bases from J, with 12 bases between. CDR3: CASSLAGTPYEQYF. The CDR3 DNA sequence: TGTGCCAGCTCACTAGCCGGGACTCCCTACGAGCAGTACTTC.

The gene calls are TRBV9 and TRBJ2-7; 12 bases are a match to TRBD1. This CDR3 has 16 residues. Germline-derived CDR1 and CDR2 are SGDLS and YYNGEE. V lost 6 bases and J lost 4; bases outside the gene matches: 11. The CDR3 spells CASTRAGTGGWYEQYF. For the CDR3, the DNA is TGTGCCAGCACACGAGCCGGGACAGGGGGCTGGTACGAGCAGTACTTC.

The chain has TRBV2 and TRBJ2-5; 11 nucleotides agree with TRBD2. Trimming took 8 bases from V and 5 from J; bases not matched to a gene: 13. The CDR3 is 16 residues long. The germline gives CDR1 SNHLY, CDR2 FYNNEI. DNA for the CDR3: TGTGCCAGCTGTCTAGCGGGAGGCCCAGGGATGGAGACCCAGTACTTC. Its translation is CASCLAGGPGMETQYF.

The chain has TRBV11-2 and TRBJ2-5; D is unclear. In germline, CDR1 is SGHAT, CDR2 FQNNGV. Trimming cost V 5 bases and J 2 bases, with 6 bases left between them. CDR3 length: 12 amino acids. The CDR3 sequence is CASSPNQETQYF. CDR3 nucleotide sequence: TGTGCCAGCAGCCCTAATCAAGAGACCCAGTACTTC. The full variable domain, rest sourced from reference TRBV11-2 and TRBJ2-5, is EAGVAQSPRYKIIEKRQSVAFWCNPISGHATLYWYQQILGQGPKLLIQFQNNGVVDDSQLPKDRFSAERLKGVDSTLKIQPAKLEDSAVYLCASSPNQETQYFGPGTRLLVL.

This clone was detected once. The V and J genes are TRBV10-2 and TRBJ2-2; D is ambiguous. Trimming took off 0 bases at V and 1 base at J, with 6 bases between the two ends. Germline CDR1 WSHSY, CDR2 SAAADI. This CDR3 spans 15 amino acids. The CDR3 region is CASSESLMNTGELFF. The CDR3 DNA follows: TGCGCCAGCAGTGAGTCACTGATGAACACCGGGGAGCTGTTTTTT.

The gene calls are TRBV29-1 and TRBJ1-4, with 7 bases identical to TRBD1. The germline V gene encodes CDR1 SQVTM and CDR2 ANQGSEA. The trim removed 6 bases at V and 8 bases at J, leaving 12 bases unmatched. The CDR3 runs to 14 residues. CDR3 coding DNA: TGCAGCGTGTTTACTCTTGGACAGGACGAAAAACTGTTTTTT. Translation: CSVFTLGQDEKLFF.

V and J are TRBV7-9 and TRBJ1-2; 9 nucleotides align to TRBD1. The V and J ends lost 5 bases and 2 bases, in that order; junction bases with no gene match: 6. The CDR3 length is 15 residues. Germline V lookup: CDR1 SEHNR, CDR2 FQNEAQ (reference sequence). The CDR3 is CASSQVTGGNYGYTF. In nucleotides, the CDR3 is TGTGCCAGCAGCCAGGTCACAGGGGGCAACTATGGCTACACCTTC.

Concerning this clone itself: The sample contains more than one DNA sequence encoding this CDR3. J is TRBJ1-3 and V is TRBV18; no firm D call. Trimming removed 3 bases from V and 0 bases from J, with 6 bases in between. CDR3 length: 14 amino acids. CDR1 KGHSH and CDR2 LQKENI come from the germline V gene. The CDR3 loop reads CASSPLDSGNTIYF. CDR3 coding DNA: TGTGCCAGCTCACCGTTGGACTCTGGAAACACCATATATTTT.

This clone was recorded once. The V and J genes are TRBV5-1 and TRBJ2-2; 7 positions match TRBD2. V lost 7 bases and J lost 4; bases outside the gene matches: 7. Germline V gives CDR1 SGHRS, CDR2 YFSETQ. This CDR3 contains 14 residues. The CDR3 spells CASSLAEGTGELFF. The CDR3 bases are TGCGCCAGCTCTCTAGCGGAGGGCACCGGGGAGCTGTTTTTT.

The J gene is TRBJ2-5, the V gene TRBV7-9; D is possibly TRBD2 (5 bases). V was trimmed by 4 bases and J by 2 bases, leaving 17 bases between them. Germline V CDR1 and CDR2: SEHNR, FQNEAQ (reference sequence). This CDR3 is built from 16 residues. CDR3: CASSYRKPGFQETQYF. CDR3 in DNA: TGTGCCAGCAGCTACCGAAAACCGGGATTTCAAGAGACCCAGTACTTC.

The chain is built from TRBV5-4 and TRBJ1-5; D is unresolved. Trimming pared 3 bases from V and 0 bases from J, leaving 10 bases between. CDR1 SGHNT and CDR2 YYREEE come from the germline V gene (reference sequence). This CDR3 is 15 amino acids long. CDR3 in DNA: TGTGCCAGCAGCTGGGGAGGAGGTAGCAATCAGCCCCAGCATTTT. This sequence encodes CASSWGGGSNQPQHF.

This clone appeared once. The CDR3: CASSVDPSGSTREKQYF. The DNA of the CDR3 is TGTGCCAGCAGCGTAGATCCAAGCGGGAGCACCAGGGAAAAGCAGTACTTC. The genes are TRBV9 and TRBJ2-7; TRBD2 matches at 8 bases. With 0 bases clipped from V and 8 bases from J, the junction kept 16 bases outside the gene matches. The germline gives CDR1 SGDLS, CDR2 YYNGEE. The CDR3 runs to 17 residues. The full variable domain, with the rest looked up from reference TRBV9 and TRBJ2-7, is DSGVTQTPKHLITATGQRVTLRCSPRSGDLSVYWYQQSLDQGLQFLIQYYNGEERAKGNILERFSAQQFPDLHSELNLSSLELGDSALYFCASSVDPSGSTREKQYFGPGTRLTVT.

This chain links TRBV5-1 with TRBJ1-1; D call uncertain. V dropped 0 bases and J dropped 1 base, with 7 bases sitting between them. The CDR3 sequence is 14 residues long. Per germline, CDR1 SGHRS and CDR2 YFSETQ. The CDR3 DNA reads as TGCGCCAGCAGCTTGGAGCGAGCGAACACTGAAGCTTTCTTT. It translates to CASSLERANTEAFF.